One sample yielded the 26 T cell receptor beta chains listed below, sequenced in a study of blood T cell repertoires in COVID-19. Sequencing was performed with immunoSEQ multiplex PCR; in TCRdb, only in-frame clones are kept and a portion is missing. The sample lists approximately 190,000 clones; around 83% were seen once. The specimen sequenced was PBMCs or T cells enriched from blood (not recorded which). These receptors came from a woman in her 40s in a cohort exposed to, infected with or recovered from COVID-19 (not recorded which).

The chain uses TRBV9 and TRBJ2-2, with TRBD1 identical over 9 bases. The CDR3 is made up of 15 amino acids. The V and J ends lost 0 bases and 6 bases, in that order; junction bases with no gene match: 3. Germline CDR1 SGDLS, CDR2 YYNGEE. DNA of the CDR3: TGTGCCAGCAGCGTAGGGGACAGGGAGGCCGGGGAGCTGTTTTTT. It encodes CASSVGDREAGELFF.

This clone was recorded only once. The rearrangement joins TRBV5-1 to TRBJ1-1; 7 bases line up with TRBD1. V shed 4 bases and J 10 bases; nucleotides not matched to a gene: 7. Germline values: CDR1 SGHRS, CDR2 YFSETQ. CDR3 length equals 12 residues. In DNA form, the CDR3 reads TGCGCCAGCAGCGGACGACAGGGCCGAGCTTTCTTT. Protein product: CASSGRQGRAFF.

V gene TRBV29-1 combines with J gene TRBJ1-2, with D perhaps matching TRBD1 (6 bases). CDR1 and CDR2 from the germline V gene are SQVTM and ANQGSEA. V was cut by 7 bases and J by 4 bases, with 19 bases left in between. This CDR3 comprises 14 residues. This CDR3 is CSAIREGEGYGYTF. For the CDR3, the DNA is TGCAGCGCTATCCGAGAGGGGGAAGGCTATGGCTACACCTTC.

The V call is TRBV5-1, the J call TRBJ1-2, with TRBD1 identical over 8 bases. Germline CDR1 is SGHRS and CDR2 is YFSETQ. The CDR3 length is 16 residues. Trimming took 0 bases from V and 3 from J; bases not matched to a gene: 7. The CDR3 sequence is CASSLAVQGAYYGYTF. CDR3 in DNA: TGCGCCAGCAGCTTGGCGGTTCAGGGGGCCTACTATGGCTACACCTTC.

In its sample, this clone was seen once. This chain connects TRBV11-3 to TRBJ2-7; a weak D match, TRBD2 (6 bases). CDR3 length: 14 amino acids. Trimming took 2 bases from V and 2 from J, leaving 10 bases between them. Germline assignment: CDR1 SGHNT and CDR2 YENEEA. DNA for the CDR3: TGTGCCAGCAGCTTATCCGGGAGTACCTACGAGCAGTACTTC. It is translated as CASSLSGSTYEQYF.

This chain links TRBV20-1 with TRBJ2-5; D unresolved. CDR3 size: 12 residues. Germline CDR1 and CDR2: DFQATT and SNEGSKA (reference sequence). V dropped 3 bases and J dropped 7 bases, with 12 bases sitting between them. The CDR3 coding sequence is TGCAGTGCTAGTCAGGCATTAGGGACCCAGTACTTC. Translating it yields CSASQALGTQYF.

The chain is built from TRBV27 and TRBJ2-2; D perhaps matches TRBD2 (7 bases). Deletions cut 4 bases from V and 4 bases from J, with 10 bases between. Germline loops: CDR1 MNHEY, CDR2 SMNVEV (reference sequence). The CDR3 covers 14 residues. The chain's CDR3 is CASSWRGLTGELFF. The DNA of the CDR3 is TGTGCCAGCAGTTGGCGGGGGCTCACCGGGGAGCTGTTTTTT.

The rearrangement links TRBV9 to TRBJ2-2; TRBD2 might be the D (7 bases). The CDR3 runs 14 residues. Germline V gene sequence: CDR1 SGDLS, CDR2 YYNGEE. V lost 3 bases and J 4 bases, leaving 10 bases between the germline ends. CDR3 sequence (DNA): TGTGCCAGCAGCGGAGGGGGGGCCACCGGGGAGCTGTTTTTT. Translation gives CASSGGGATGELFF.

The gene calls are TRBV11-2 and TRBJ1-1, with a possible D match to TRBD1 (5 bases). The germline V and J ends were trimmed by 1 base and 5 bases, with 11 bases remaining between them. Looked up from germline, CDR1 is SGHAT and CDR2 is FQNNGV. The length of the CDR3 is 14 residues. The CDR3 is CASSLGGLRTEAFF. The CDR3 DNA reads TGTGCCAGCAGCTTAGGGGGCCTCAGGACTGAAGCTTTCTTT.

CDR3 nucleotide sequence: TGTGCCAGCAGTTTAGGTGGGACAGGGGTAAATGAGCAGTTCTTC. Translating it yields CASSLGGTGVNEQFF. The V call is TRBV28, the J call TRBJ2-1, with 10 bases fitting TRBD1. This CDR3 is 15 amino acids long. The ends lost 2 bases at V and 7 bases at J; junction bases unmatched: 5. Germline V gene lookup returns CDR1 MDHEN and CDR2 SYDVKM.

The chain employs TRBV5-4 and TRBJ1-6; no firm D call. The CDR3 is 16 residues long. Germline V gives CDR1 SGHNT, CDR2 YYREEE (reference sequence). Trimming took 1 base from V and 6 from J, leaving 14 bases between them. The CDR3 reads CASSLIRVEANSPLHF. CDR3 nucleotides: TGTGCCAGCAGCTTGATCCGGGTCGAGGCTAATTCACCCCTCCACTTT.

In nucleotides, the CDR3 is TGTGCCAGCAGCTTAGTCGGGAGGGCCCTCTACGAGCAGTACTTC. Its protein product is CASSLVGRALYEQYF. This chain links TRBV11-2 with TRBJ2-7; 8 nucleotides align to TRBD2. V was clipped by 1 base and J by 3 bases; unmatched bases: 5. Per the germline V gene, CDR1 is SGHAT and CDR2 is FQNNGV. The CDR3 has 15 residues.

V gene TRBV9 combines with J gene TRBJ1-2, with D possibly being TRBD1 (5 bases). Germline lookup yields CDR1 SGDLS and CDR2 YYNGEE. Deletions cut 3 bases from V and 3 bases from J, with 15 bases between. The CDR3 covers 15 residues. The CDR3 here is CASSASSRGHYGYTF. The CDR3 DNA sequence: TGTGCCAGCAGCGCGTCCTCTAGGGGCCACTATGGCTACACCTTC.

This sequence joins TRBV24-1 and TRBJ1-4; weak D call: TRBD1 (5 bases). The CDR3 totals 15 residues. CDR1 and CDR2 from the germline V gene are KGHDR and SFDVKD. The V and J ends lost 3 bases and 8 bases respectively, with 15 bases between them. In DNA, the CDR3 is TGTGCCACCAGTGATGCAGGACGGGGGGGAGAAAAACTGTTTTTT. Protein sequence: CATSDAGRGGEKLFF.

The V call is TRBV27, the J call TRBJ1-6, with TRBD1 as a possible D gene (6 bases). The V end lost 3 bases, the J end lost 6 bases, and 9 bases lay between the germline ends. Germline V gene lookup returns CDR1 MNHEY and CDR2 SMNVEV (reference sequence). The CDR3 extends over 14 amino acids. CDR3: CASSFTGINSPLHF. For the CDR3, the DNA is TGTGCCAGCAGTTTCACAGGGATTAATTCACCCCTCCACTTT.

The genes are TRBV4-3 and TRBJ2-5, with 8 bases aligning to TRBD2. The ends lost 3 bases at V and 5 bases at J; junction bases unmatched: 8. From germline, CDR1 is LGHNA and CDR2 YSLEER. The CDR3 contains 15 residues. The DNA for the CDR3 is TGCGCCAGCAGCCACAGAGCGGGAGTTCCCGAGACCCAGTACTTC. Amino acids: CASSHRAGVPETQYF.

The V gene is TRBV28, the J gene TRBJ1-1, with D unclear. This CDR3 spans 12 amino acids. The V end lost 6 bases, the J end lost 3 bases, and 8 bases lay between the germline ends. CDR1 is MDHEN, CDR2 SYDVKM, per germline. CDR3 sequence reads: CASRSRDTEAFF. In DNA, the CDR3 is TGTGCCAGCAGGTCTCGGGACACTGAAGCTTTCTTT.

The chain combines TRBV7-9 with TRBJ2-5, with 7 bases that match TRBD1. From germline, CDR1 is SEHNR and CDR2 FQNEAQ (reference sequence). There are 15 residues in the CDR3. The trim removed 4 bases at V and 5 bases at J, leaving 10 bases unmatched. CDR3: CASSSSTGSTETQYF. As DNA, the CDR3 is TGTGCCAGCAGCTCTTCGACAGGGTCCACGGAGACCCAGTACTTC.

The table lists this clone with a few counts. This chain connects TRBV23-1 to TRBJ1-3, with unresolved D. TRBV23-1 carries the ORF label, with uncertain function. This CDR3 is built from 19 residues. The germline V and J ends were trimmed by 0 bases and 3 bases, with 21 bases remaining between them. The CDR3 protein is CASSQSRAGGALGGNTIYF. In DNA, the CDR3 is TGCGCCAGCAGTCAATCGCGGGCAGGCGGCGCCTTGGGTGGAAACACCATATATTTT.

The chain recombines TRBV5-6 with TRBJ2-3; TRBD1 is a possible D gene (6 bases). The CDR3 is made up of 17 amino acids. Trimming took off 0 bases at V and 0 bases at J, with 14 bases between the two ends. Germline assignment: CDR1 SGHDT and CDR2 YYEEEE. The CDR3 sequence: CASSLAGTIMSTDTQYF. The CDR3 nucleotides read TGTGCCAGCAGCTTGGCCGGGACAATAATGAGCACAGATACGCAGTATTTT. Variable domain in full (rest from reference TRBV5-6 and TRBJ2-3): DAGVTQSPTHLIKTRGQQVTLRCSPKSGHDTVSWYQQALGQGPQFIFQYYEEEERQRGNFPDRFSGHQFPNYSSELNVNALLLGDSALYLCASSLAGTIMSTDTQYFGPGTRLTVL.

The V gene is TRBV13, the J gene TRBJ2-1, with D perhaps matching TRBD1 (5 bases). This CDR3 region has 14 residues. V lost 5 bases and J lost 6, with 14 bases in between. Germline lookup yields CDR1 PRHDT and CDR2 FYEKMQ (reference sequence). The CDR3 coding sequence is TGTGCCAGCAGCCTACGACAGTCCGTCAATGAGCAGTTCTTC. It yields the protein CASSLRQSVNEQFF.

The chain uses TRBV5-1 and TRBJ2-7, with D unclear. The CDR3 has 15 residues. Germline V CDR1 and CDR2: SGHRS, YFSETQ. The V gene lost 0 bases and the J gene lost 3 bases, with 13 bases spanning the gap. The CDR3 is CASSLVSRLDYEQYF. CDR3 nucleotides: TGCGCCAGCAGCTTGGTTTCGCGGTTGGACTACGAGCAGTACTTC. Combining the CDR3 with reference TRBV5-1 and TRBJ2-7 gives the whole variable domain KAGVTQTPRYLIKTRGQQVTLSCSPISGHRSVSWYQQTPGQGLQFLFEYFSETQRNKGNFPGRFSGRQFSNSRSEMNVSTLELGDSALYLCASSLVSRLDYEQYFGPGTRLTVT.

For this clone: One end of the junction is discordant with germline, which a read error may explain. The chain is built from TRBV7-2 and TRBJ1-6, with D tentatively TRBD1 (5 bases). Germline V CDR1 and CDR2: SGHTA, FQGNSA. The CDR3 runs to 16 residues. The chain's CDR3 is CGSSLGNAGMGSPLHF. CDR3 nucleotides: TGTGGCAGCAGCTTAGGCAATGCAGGGATGGGTTCACCCCTCCACTTT.

The rearrangement links TRBV29-1 to TRBJ1-1; D is unresolved. The V end was cut by 5 bases, the J end by 2 bases, with 9 bases between. This CDR3 has 12 residues. Germline V CDR1 and CDR2: SQVTM, ANQGSEA. The CDR3 bases are TGCAGCGTTAGTCGGTTCAACACTGAAGCTTTCTTT. Protein sequence: CSVSRFNTEAFF.

The chain recombines TRBV29-1 with TRBJ2-7; the match to TRBD1 covers 8 bases. Germline V lookup: CDR1 SQVTM, CDR2 ANQGSEA. The junction had 4 bases not matched to a gene; V was cut back by 6 bases and J by 3 bases. CDR3 length: 12 residues. The CDR3 spells CSVTGTGYEQYF. For the CDR3, the DNA is TGCAGCGTCACCGGGACAGGCTACGAGCAGTACTTC.

The genes are TRBV11-2 and TRBJ2-7; a possible D gene is TRBD1 (6 bases). V gave up 3 bases and J gave up 2 bases, with 20 bases separating them. The germline CDR1 and CDR2 sequences are SGHAT and FQNNGV. The length of the CDR3 is 17 residues. CDR3 region: CASSLSQGLAEAYEQYF. Written as DNA, the CDR3 is TGTGCCAGCAGCTTGAGTCAGGGGCTCGCTGAGGCCTACGAGCAGTACTTC.